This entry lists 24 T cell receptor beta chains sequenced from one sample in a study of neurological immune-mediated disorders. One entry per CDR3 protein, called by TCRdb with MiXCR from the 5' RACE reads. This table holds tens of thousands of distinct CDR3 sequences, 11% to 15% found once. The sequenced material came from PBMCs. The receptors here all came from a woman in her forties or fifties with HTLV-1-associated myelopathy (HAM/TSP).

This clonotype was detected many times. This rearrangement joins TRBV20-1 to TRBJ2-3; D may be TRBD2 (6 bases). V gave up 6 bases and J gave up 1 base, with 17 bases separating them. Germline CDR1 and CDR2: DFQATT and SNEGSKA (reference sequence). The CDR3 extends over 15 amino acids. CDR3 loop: CSAPVAAQGTDTQYF. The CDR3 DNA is TGCAGTGCCCCGGTAGCGGCCCAAGGCACAGATACGCAGTATTTT.

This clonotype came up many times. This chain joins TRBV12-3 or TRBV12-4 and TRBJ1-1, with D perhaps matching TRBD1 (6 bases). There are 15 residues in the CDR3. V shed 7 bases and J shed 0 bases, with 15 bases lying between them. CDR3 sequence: CASTQGRGMNTEAFF. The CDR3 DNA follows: TGTGCCAGCACCCAGGGGAGGGGAATGAACACTGAAGCTTTCTTT.

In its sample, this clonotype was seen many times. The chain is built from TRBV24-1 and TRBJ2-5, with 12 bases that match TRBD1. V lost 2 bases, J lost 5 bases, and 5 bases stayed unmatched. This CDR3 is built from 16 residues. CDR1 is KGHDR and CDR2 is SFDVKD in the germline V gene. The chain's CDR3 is CATSDSGTGGEETQYF. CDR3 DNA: TGTGCCACCAGTGATTCAGGGACAGGGGGCGAGGAGACCCAGTACTTC.

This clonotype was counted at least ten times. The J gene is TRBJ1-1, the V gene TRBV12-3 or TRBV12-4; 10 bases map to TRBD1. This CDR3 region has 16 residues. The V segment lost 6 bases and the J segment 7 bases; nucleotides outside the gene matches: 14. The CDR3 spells CASSPTLTGGFGEAFF. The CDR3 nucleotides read TGTGCCAGCAGCCCCACTCTGACAGGGGGCTTCGGTGAAGCTTTCTTT.

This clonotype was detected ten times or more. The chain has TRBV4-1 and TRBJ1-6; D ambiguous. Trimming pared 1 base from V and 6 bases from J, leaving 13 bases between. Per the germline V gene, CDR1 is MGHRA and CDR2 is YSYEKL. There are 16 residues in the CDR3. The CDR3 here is CASSQGGGGPNSPLHF. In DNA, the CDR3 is TGCGCCAGCAGCCAAGGAGGCGGAGGGCCTAATTCACCCCTCCACTTT.

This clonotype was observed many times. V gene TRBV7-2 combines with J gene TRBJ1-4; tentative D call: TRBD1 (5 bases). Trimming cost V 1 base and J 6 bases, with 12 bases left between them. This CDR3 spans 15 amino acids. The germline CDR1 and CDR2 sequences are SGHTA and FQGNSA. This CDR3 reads CASSLGVRVDEKLFF. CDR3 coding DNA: TGTGCCAGCAGCTTAGGGGTCAGGGTCGATGAAAAACTGTTTTTT.

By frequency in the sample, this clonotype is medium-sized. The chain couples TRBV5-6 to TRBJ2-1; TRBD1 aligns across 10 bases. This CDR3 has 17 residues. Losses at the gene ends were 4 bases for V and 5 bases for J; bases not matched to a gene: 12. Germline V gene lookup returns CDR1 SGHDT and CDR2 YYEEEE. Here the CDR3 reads CASSASRDRGWDNEQFF. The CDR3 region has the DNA TGTGCCAGCAGCGCGTCCCGGGACAGGGGCTGGGACAATGAGCAGTTCTTC.

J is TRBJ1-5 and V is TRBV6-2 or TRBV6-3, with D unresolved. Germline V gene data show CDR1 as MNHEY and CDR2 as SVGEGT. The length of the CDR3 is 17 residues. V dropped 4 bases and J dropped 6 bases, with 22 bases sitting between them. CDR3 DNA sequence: TGTGCCAGCAGTTCCCCCCTTTGGAGGCAGCAAGGTCAGCCCCAGCATTTT. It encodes CASSSPLWRQQGQPQHF.

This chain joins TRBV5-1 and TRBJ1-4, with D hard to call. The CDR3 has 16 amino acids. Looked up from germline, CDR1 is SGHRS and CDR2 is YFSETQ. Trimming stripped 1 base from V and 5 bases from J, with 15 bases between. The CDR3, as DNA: TGCGCCAGCAGCTTGACGGGGATAGGGTGGAATGAAAAACTGTTTTTT. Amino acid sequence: CASSLTGIGWNEKLFF.

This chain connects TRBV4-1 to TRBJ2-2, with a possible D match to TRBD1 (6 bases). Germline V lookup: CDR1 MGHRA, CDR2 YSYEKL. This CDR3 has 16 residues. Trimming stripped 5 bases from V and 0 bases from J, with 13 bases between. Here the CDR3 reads CASSKSAGANTGELFF. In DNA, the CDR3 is TGCGCCAGCAGCAAAAGCGCAGGGGCGAACACCGGGGAGCTGTTTTTT.

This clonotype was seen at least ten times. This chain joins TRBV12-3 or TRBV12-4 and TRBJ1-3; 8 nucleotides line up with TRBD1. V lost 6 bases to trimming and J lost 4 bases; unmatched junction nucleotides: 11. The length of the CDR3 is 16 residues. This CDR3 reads CASSVDRGGWGNTIYF. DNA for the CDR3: TGTGCCAGCAGCGTCGACAGGGGAGGTTGGGGAAACACCATATATTTT.

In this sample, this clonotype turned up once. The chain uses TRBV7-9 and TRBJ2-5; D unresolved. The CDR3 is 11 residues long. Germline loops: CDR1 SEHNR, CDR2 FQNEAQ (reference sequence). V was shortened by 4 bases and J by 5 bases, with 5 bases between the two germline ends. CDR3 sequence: CASSSRETQYF. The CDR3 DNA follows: TGTGCCAGCAGCTCCCGGGAGACCCAGTACTTC.

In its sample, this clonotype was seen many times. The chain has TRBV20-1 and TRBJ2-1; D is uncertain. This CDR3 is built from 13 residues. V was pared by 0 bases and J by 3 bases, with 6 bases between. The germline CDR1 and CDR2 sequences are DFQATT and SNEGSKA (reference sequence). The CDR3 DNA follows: TGCAGTGCTAGAGATCGCGTCTACAATGAGCAGTTCTTC. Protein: CSARDRVYNEQFF.

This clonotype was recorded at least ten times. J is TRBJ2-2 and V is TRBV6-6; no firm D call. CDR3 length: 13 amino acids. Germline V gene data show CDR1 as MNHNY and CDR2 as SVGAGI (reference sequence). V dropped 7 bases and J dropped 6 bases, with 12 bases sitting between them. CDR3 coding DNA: TGTGCCAGCATTCCGCGAATCGCCGGGGAGCTGTTTTTT. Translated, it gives CASIPRIAGELFF.

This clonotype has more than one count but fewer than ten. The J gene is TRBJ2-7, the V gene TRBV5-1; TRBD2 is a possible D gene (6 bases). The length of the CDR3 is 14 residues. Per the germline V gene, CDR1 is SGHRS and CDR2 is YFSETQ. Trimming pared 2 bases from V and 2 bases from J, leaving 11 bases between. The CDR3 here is CASSFRDSPYEQYF. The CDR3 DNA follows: TGCGCCAGCAGCTTCCGGGACTCACCCTACGAGCAGTACTTC.

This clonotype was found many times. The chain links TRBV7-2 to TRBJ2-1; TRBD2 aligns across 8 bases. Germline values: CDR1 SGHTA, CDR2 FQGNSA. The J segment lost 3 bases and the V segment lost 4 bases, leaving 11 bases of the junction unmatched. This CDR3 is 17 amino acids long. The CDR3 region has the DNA TGTGCCAGCAGCTCGCCCTTGGGGCGGGAGGTCTACAATGAGCAGTTCTTC. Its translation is CASSSPLGREVYNEQFF.

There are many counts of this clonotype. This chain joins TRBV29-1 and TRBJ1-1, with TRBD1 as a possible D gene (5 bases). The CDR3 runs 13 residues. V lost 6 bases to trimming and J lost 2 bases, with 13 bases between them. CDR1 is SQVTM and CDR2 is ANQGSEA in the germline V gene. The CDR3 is CSVRSGVNTEAFF. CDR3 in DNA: TGCAGCGTCCGATCGGGGGTAAACACTGAAGCTTTCTTT. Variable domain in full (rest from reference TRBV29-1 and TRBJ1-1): SAVISQKPSRDICQRGTSLTIQCQVDSQVTMMFWYRQQPGQSLTLIATANQGSEATYESGFVIDKFPISRPNLTFSTLTVSNMSPEDSSIYLCSVRSGVNTEAFFGQGTRLTVV.

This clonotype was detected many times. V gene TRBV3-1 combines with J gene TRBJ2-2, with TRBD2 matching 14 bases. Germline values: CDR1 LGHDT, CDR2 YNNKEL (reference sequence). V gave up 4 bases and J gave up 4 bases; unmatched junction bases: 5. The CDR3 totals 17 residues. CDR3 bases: TGTGCCAGCAGCCGGGGACTAGCGGGGGACGGCACCGGGGAGCTGTTTTTT. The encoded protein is CASSRGLAGDGTGELFF.

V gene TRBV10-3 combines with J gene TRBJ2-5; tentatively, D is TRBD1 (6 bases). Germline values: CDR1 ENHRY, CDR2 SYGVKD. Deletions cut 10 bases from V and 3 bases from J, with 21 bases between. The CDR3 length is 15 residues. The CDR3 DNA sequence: TGTGCCACAAACCAAGGACAGCATACGAAAGAGACCCAGTACTTC. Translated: CATNQGQHTKETQYF.

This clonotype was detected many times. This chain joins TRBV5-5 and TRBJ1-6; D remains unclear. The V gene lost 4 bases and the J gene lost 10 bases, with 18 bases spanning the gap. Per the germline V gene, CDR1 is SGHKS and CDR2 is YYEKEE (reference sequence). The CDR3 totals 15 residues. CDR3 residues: CASSPQFIQDSPLHF. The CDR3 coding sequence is TGTGCCAGCAGCCCACAGTTCATTCAAGACTCACCCCTCCACTTT.

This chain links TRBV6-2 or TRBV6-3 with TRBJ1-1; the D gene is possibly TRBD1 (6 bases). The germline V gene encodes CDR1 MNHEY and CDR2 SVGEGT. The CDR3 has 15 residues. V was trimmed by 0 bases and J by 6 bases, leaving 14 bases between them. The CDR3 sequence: CASSYSGRGTAEAFF. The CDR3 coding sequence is TGTGCCAGCAGTTACTCTGGCAGGGGTACGGCTGAAGCTTTCTTT.

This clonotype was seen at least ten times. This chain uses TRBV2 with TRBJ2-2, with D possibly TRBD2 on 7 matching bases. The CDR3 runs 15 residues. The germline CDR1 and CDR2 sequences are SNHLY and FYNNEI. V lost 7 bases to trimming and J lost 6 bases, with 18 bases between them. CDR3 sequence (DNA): TGTGCCAGCATTAACGATCAGGGGAGGGCCGGGGAGCTGTTTTTT. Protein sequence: CASINDQGRAGELFF.

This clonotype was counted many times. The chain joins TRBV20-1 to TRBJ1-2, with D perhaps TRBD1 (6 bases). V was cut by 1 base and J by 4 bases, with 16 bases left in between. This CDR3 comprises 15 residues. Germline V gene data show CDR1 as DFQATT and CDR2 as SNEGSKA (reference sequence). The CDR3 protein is CSARGLGADVYGYTF. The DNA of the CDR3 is TGCAGTGCTAGAGGGCTGGGGGCTGATGTCTATGGCTACACCTTC.

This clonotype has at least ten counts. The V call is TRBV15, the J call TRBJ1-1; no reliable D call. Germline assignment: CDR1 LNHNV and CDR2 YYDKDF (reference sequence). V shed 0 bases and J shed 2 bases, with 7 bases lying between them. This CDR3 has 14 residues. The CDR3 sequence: CATSRDPRNTEAFF. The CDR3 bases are TGTGCCACCAGCAGAGACCCCAGAAACACTGAAGCTTTCTTT.